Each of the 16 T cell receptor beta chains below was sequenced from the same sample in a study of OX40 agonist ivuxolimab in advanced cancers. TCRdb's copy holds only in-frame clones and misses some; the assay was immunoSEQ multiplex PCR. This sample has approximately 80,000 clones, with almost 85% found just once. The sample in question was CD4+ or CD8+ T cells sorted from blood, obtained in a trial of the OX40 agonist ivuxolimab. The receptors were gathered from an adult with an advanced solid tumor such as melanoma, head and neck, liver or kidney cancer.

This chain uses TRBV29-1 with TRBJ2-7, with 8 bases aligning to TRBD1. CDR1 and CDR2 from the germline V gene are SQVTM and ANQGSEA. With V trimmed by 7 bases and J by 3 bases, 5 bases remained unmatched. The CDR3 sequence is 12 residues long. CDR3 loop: CSARTGGYEQYF. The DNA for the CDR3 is TGCAGCGCAAGAACAGGGGGCTACGAGCAGTACTTC.

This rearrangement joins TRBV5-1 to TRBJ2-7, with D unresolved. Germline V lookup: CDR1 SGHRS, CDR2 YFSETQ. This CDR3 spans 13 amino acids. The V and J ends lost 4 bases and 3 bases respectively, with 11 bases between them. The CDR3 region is CASSPLPDYEQYF. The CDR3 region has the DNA TGCGCCAGCAGCCCTTTGCCAGACTACGAGCAGTACTTC. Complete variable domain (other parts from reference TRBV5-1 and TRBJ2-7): KAGVTQTPRYLIKTRGQQVTLSCSPISGHRSVSWYQQTPGQGLQFLFEYFSETQRNKGNFPGRFSGRQFSNSRSEMNVSTLELGDSALYLCASSPLPDYEQYFGPGTRLTVT.

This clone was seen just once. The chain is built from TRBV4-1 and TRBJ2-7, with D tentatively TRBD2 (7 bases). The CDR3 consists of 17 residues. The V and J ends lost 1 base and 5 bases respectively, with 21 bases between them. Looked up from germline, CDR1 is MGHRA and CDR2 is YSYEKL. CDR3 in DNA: TGCGCCAGCAGCCAAGCCCTGGGGGGGCGGAGGGACCACGAGCAGTACTTC. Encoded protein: CASSQALGGRRDHEQYF.

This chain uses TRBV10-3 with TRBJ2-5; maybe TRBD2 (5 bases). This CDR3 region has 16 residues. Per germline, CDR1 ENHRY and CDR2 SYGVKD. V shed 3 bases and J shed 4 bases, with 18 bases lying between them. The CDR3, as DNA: TGTGCCATCAGTGAACATACCGGGTCCCGGGGAGAGACCCAGTACTTC. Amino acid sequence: CAISEHTGSRGETQYF.

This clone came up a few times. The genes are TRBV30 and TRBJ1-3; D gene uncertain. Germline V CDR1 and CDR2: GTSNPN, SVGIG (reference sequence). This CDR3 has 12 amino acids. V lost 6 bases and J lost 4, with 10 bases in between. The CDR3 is CACALRGNTIYF. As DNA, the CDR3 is TGTGCCTGCGCCCTCAGGGGAAACACCATATATTTT. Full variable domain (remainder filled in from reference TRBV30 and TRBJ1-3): SQTIHQWPATLVQPVGSPLSLECTVEGTSNPNLYWYRQAAGRGLQLLFYSVGIGQISSEVPQNLSASRPQDRQFILSSKKLLLSDSGFYLCACALRGNTIYFGEGSWLTVV.

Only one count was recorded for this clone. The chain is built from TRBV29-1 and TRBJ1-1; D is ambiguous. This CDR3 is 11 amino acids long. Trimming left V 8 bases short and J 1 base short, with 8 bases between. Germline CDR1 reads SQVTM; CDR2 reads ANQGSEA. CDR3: CSSTANTEAFF. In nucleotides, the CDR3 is TGCAGCTCGACCGCGAACACTGAAGCTTTCTTT.

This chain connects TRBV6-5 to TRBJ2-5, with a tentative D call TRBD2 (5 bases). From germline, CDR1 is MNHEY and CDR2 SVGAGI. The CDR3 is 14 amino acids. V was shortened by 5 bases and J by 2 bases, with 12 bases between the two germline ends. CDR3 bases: TGTGCCAGCAGTCCCCCCGGCGGGCAAGAGACCCAGTACTTC. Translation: CASSPPGGQETQYF.

The CDR3 protein is CASSTPGTGVYEQYF. The CDR3 nucleotides are TGTGCCAGTAGTACCCCGGGGACAGGGGTCTACGAGCAGTACTTC. The chain joins TRBV19 to TRBJ2-7; TRBD1 matches at 10 bases. J gave up 3 bases and V 4 bases, and 6 bases lay outside the gene matches. Germline-derived CDR1 and CDR2 are LNHDA and SQIVND (reference sequence). The length of the CDR3 is 15 residues.

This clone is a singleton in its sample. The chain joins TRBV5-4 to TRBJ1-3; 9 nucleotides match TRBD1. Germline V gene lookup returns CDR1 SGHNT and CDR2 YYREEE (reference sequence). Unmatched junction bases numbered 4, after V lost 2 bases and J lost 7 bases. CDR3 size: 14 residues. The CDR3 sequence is CASSLTGGWNTIYF. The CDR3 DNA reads TGTGCCAGCAGCTTAACAGGGGGCTGGAACACCATATATTTT. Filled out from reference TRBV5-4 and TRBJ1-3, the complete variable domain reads ETGVTQSPTHLIKTRGQQVTLRCSSQSGHNTVSWYQQALGQGPQFIFQYYREEENGRGNFPPRFSGLQFPNYSSELNVNALELDDSALYLCASSLTGGWNTIYFGEGSWLTVV.

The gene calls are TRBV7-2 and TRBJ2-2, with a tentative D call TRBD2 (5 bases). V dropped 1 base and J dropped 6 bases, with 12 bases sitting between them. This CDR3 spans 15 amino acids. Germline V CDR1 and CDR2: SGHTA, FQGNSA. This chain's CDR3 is CASSLGLARPGELFF. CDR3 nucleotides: TGTGCCAGCAGCTTAGGTCTAGCCCGCCCCGGGGAGCTGTTTTTT.

The CDR3 coding sequence is TGTGCCAGCGCTCCTAGCGCGAACACCGGGGAGCTGTTTTTT. Protein product: CASAPSANTGELFF. The chain is built from TRBV6-4 and TRBJ2-2, with a tentative D call TRBD2 (6 bases). This CDR3 is built from 14 residues. The germline gives CDR1 MRHNA, CDR2 SNTAGT. Trimming stripped 8 bases from V and 0 bases from J, with 10 bases between.

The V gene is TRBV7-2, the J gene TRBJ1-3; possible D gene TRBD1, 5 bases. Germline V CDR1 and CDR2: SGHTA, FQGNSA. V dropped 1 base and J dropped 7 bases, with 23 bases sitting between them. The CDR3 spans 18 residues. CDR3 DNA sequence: TGTGCCAGCAGCTTAGAACCAAACAGGAACCTTGGTCGGAACACCATATATTTT. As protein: CASSLEPNRNLGRNTIYF.

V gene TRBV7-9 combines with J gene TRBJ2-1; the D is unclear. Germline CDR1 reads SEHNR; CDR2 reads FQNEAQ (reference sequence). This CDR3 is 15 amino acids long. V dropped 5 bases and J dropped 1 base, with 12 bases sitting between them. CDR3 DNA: TGTGCCAGCAGCCCCGGTGGGTATTCCTACAATGAGCAGTTCTTC. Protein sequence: CASSPGGYSYNEQFF.

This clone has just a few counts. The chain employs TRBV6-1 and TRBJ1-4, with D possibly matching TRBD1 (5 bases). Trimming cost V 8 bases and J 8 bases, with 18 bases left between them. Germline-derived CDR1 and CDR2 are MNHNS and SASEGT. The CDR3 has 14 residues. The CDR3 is CASAQPGPWEKLFF. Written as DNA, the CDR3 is TGTGCCAGCGCTCAACCGGGACCTTGGGAAAAACTGTTTTTT.

CDR3 protein: CASTRVGQGGDEQYF. CDR3 nucleotides: TGTGCCAGCACCAGAGTTGGACAGGGTGGGGACGAGCAGTACTTC. The chain joins TRBV6-1 to TRBJ2-7; 8 nucleotides match TRBD1. The CDR3 is 15 residues long. The junction had 13 bases not matched to a gene; V was cut back by 7 bases and J by 5 bases. CDR1 and CDR2 (germline): MNHNS, SASEGT.

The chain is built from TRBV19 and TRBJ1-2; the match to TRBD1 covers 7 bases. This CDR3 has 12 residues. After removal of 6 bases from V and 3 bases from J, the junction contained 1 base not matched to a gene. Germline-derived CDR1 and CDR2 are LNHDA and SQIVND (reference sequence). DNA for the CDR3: TGTGCCAGTAGCCAGGGGGACTATGGCTACACCTTC. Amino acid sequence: CASSQGDYGYTF.